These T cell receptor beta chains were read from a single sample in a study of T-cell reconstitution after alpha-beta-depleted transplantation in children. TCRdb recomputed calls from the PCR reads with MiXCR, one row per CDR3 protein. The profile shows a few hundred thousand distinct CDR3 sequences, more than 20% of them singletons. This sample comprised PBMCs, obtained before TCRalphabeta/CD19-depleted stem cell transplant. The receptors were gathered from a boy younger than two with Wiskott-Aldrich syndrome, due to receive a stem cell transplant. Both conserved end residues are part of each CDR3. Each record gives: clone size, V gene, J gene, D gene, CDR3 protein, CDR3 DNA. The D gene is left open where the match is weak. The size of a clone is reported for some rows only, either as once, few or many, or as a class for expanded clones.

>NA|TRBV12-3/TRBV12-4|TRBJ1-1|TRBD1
CASSYRGRGNTEAFF
TGTGCCAGCAGCTACAGGGGCAGGGGGAACACTGAAGCTTTCTTT
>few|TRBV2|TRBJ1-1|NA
CASSPILNTEAFF
TGTGCCAGCAGTCCCATTTTGAACACTGAAGCTTTCTTT
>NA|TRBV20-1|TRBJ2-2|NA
CSARTGNTGELFF
TGCAGTGCTAGGACGGGGAACACCGGGGAGCTGTTTTTT
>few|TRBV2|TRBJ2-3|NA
CASSIAGTDTQYF
TGTGCCAGCAGCATAGCGGGCACAGATACGCAGTATTTT
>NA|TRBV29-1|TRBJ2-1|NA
CSVASIRNEQFF
TGCAGCGTTGCTAGCATCAGAAATGAGCAGTTCTTC
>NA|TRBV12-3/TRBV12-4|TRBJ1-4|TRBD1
CASSSRQGYEKLFF
TGTGCCAGCAGTTCACGACAGGGTTACGAAAAACTGTTTTTT
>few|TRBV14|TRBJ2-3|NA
CASSPRDVDTQYF
TGTGCCAGCAGCCCCCGGGACGTAGATACGCAGTATTTT
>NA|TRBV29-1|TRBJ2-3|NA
CSVGEGLSTDTQYF
TGCAGCGTCGGAGAGGGCTTATCCACAGATACGCAGTATTTT
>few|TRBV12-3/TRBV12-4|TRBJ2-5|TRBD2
CASSRSGSVTQYF
TGTGCCAGCAGCCGTAGCGGGAGCGTGACCCAGTACTTC
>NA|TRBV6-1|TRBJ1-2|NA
CASRDGSYGGYTF
TGTGCCAGCCGGGACGGAAGCTATGGTGGCTACACCTTC
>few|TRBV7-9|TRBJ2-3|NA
CASSLQGPGGHTQYF
TGTGCCAGCAGCTTACAAGGACCTGGAGGTCATACGCAGTATTTT
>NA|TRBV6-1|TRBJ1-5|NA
CASSGTGRTGPNQPQHF
TGTGCCAGCAGCGGAACGGGTCGAACGGGACCCAATCAGCCCCAGCATTTT
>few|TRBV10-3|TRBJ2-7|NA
CAISDSGLTHEQYF
TGTGCCATCAGTGATTCCGGGCTTACCCACGAGCAGTACTTC
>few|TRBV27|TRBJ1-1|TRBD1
CASSLGTGEGTEAFF
TGTGCCAGCAGTTTAGGAACAGGGGAAGGAACTGAAGCTTTCTTT
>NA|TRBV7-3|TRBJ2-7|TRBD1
CASSLQGTGPYEQYF
TGTGCCAGCAGCTTACAAGGGACAGGGCCCTACGAGCAGTACTTC
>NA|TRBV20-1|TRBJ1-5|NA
CSARVFGHGGNQPQHF
TGCAGTGCTAGAGTTTTTGGACATGGTGGCAATCAGCCCCAGCATTTT
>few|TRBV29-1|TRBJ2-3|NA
CSVALATDTQYF
TGCAGCGTCGCCTTGGCCACAGATACGCAGTATTTT
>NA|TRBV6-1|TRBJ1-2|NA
CASNGRTRTDYGYTF
TGTGCCAGCAATGGGCGAACCCGGACGGACTATGGCTACACCTTC
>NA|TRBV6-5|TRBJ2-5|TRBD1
CASSWTGQRKETQYF
TGTGCCAGCAGTTGGACGGGACAGAGAAAAGAGACCCAGTACTTC
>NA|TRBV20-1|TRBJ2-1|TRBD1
CSAPTGQGFHEQFF
TGCAGTGCTCCAACGGGACAGGGCTTCCATGAGCAGTTCTTC
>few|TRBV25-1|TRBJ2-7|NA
CASSEQGAGAYEQYF
TGTGCCAGCAGTGAACAGGGGGCGGGGGCCTACGAGCAGTACTTC
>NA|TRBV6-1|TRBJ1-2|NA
CASSETEGDYGYTF
TGTGCCAGCAGTGAAACAGAAGGGGACTATGGCTACACCTTC
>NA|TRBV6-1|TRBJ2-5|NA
CASNHGRGRGQETQYF
TGTGCCAGCAACCACGGCAGGGGAAGGGGACAAGAGACCCAGTACTTC
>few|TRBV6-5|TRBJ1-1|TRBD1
CASRLRDRGSALAEAFF
TGTGCCAGCAGGCTCCGGGACAGGGGGTCTGCGTTAGCTGAAGCTTTCTTT
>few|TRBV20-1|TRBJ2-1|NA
CSATLSGPSRNEQFF
TGCAGTGCTACCTTAAGCGGGCCGAGTCGGAATGAGCAGTTCTTC
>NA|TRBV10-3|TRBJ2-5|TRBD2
CAISDQTSGRYQETQYF
TGTGCCATCAGTGATCAGACTAGCGGCAGGTACCAAGAGACCCAGTACTTC
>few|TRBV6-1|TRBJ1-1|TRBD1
CASKEQGRVTEAFF
TGTGCCAGCAAAGAACAGGGGAGGGTAACTGAAGCTTTCTTT
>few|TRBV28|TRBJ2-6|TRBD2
CASSFPSFRTSGSPYSGANVLTF
TGTGCCAGCAGTTTCCCCTCATTCAGGACTAGCGGGAGTCCATACTCTGGGGCCAACGTCCTGACTTTC
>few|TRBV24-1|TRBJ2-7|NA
CATSVDVIYEQYF
TGTGCCACCAGTGTAGATGTTATCTACGAGCAGTACTTC
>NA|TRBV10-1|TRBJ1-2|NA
CASTLAEENGNYGYTF
TGCGCCAGCACTCTAGCCGAGGAGAACGGCAACTATGGCTACACCTTC
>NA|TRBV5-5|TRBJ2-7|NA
CASRFTGSYEQYF
TGTGCCAGCCGCTTTACAGGGTCCTACGAGCAGTACTTC
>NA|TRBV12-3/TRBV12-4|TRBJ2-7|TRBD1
CASSSRDRGSEQYF
TGTGCCAGCAGTTCCCGGGACAGGGGTAGCGAGCAGTACTTC
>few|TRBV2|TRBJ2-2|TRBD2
CASKIASGRIGELFF
TGTGCCAGCAAGATTGCTAGCGGGAGAATCGGGGAGCTGTTTTTT
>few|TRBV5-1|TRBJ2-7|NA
CASSLPSLPEQYF
TGCGCCAGCAGCTTGCCGTCCTTACCCGAGCAGTACTTC